A selection of T cell receptor beta chains follows, all from one sample in a study of T-cell memory formation after mild COVID-19. TCRdb reprocessed the 5' RACE reads via MiXCR and lists one record per CDR3 protein. The sample consists of around 310,000 distinct CDR3 sequences, roughly 19% of them appearing once. What was sequenced was PBMCs or a T cell subset sorted from them (not recorded which). These receptors were obtained from a man aged 18 to 29 who had mild COVID-19 (a few samples of this study predate the infection). Cell type and time point are not known. Both conserved end residues are part of each CDR3. Each record gives: V gene, CDR3 length, clone size, J gene, D gene, CDR3 DNA, CDR3 protein. D genes are given only for firm matches. Clone size is stated in some rows and not others, as once, few, many or a class when expanded.

TRBV6-6	15	-	TRBJ1-1	-	TGTGCCAGCAGGACCCCCGGGCGGGAGAACACTGAAGCTTTCTTT	CASRTPGRENTEAFF
TRBV10-3	16	many	TRBJ1-3	TRBD1	TGTGCCACCCAAACTTGGACAGGTCTCTCTGGAAACACCATATATTTT	CATQTWTGLSGNTIYF
TRBV29-1	15	few	TRBJ2-2	TRBD2	TGCAGCGTCGACCGGGAGGGGAGCGGCACCGGGGAGCTGTTTTTT	CSVDREGSGTGELFF
TRBV27	15	few	TRBJ2-7	TRBD2	TGTGCCAGCAGCCGGGAGGGGACCTTATCCTACGAGCAGTACTTC	CASSREGTLSYEQYF
TRBV6-2/TRBV6-3	15	few	TRBJ1-5	-	TGTGCCAGCAGTTATCGCAGGGCCGCCAATCAGCCCCAGCATTTT	CASSYRRAANQPQHF
TRBV18	13	few	TRBJ1-3	-	TGTGCCAGCTCACCGGGAGGGAGAAACACCATATATTTT	CASSPGGRNTIYF
TRBV9	15	-	TRBJ2-1	-	TGTGCCAGCAGCCCCCGGGTTGGGGTGTACAATGAGCAGTTCTTC	CASSPRVGVYNEQFF
TRBV2	12	few	TRBJ2-1	TRBD2	TGTGCCAGCCGACTAGCGGGGTTGGAGCAGTTCTTC	CASRLAGLEQFF
TRBV27	14	-	TRBJ1-4	-	TGTGCCAGCAGTCTCCAGAGACAGTGGGAAAAACTGTTTTTT	CASSLQRQWEKLFF
TRBV4-2	17	-	TRBJ1-1	-	TGTGCCAGCAGCCAAGGAGAAAGCTTGGGGCAGCACTCTGAAGCTTTCTTT	CASSQGESLGQHSEAFF
TRBV19	12	-	TRBJ1-1	-	TGTGCCAGTAGTAGGGCGAACACTGAAGCTTTCTTT	CASSRANTEAFF
TRBV11-3	17	-	TRBJ1-5	TRBD1	TGTGCCAGCAGCTTAGCGGTATCGGACAGGGCTGGACAGCCCCAGCATTTT	CASSLAVSDRAGQPQHF
TRBV6-1	15	few	TRBJ2-3	TRBD1	TGTGCCAGCAGTAGACCGGGACAGGGTTCAGATACGCAGTATTTT	CASSRPGQGSDTQYF
TRBV6-5	15	few	TRBJ2-2	-	TGTGCCAGCAGTTACTCGTATGGGACTCCCGGGGAGCTGTTTTTT	CASSYSYGTPGELFF
TRBV6-5	17	-	TRBJ2-5	-	TGTGCCAGCAGTTACTCTGGCGGGGGCCTATTAGGAGCGACCCAGTACTTC	CASSYSGGGLLGATQYF
TRBV5-1	13	few	TRBJ1-1	-	TGCGCCAGCAGATCAGAGAGTAACACTGAAGCTTTCTTT	CASRSESNTEAFF
TRBV10-1	15	few	TRBJ2-7	-	TGCGCCAGCAGTGACGGACAGCTACCTTCCTACGAGCAGTACTTC	CASSDGQLPSYEQYF
TRBV6-2/TRBV6-3	15	few	TRBJ2-1	-	TGTGCCAGCAGTTACTCGAGGGCGTGGCTCCATGAGCAGTTCTTC	CASSYSRAWLHEQFF
TRBV11-3	13	many	TRBJ2-1	-	TGTGCCAGCAGCCCCGGCCCCCACAATGAGCAGTTCTTC	CASSPGPHNEQFF
TRBV13	16	-	TRBJ2-7	TRBD1	TGTGCCAGCAGCCGCCGGACAGGGGGAGCGGGGTACGAGCAGTACTTC	CASSRRTGGAGYEQYF
TRBV7-9	13	-	TRBJ2-1	-	TGTGCCAGCAGCCACGTAGCCTTCCATGAGCAGTTCTTC	CASSHVAFHEQFF
TRBV7-2	13	-	TRBJ2-5	TRBD1	TGTGCCAGCAGCCGTCAGGGGGCTGAGACCCAGTACTTC	CASSRQGAETQYF
TRBV7-3	15	-	TRBJ2-3	-	TGTGCCAGCAGCCCCAAGACAGCACGGACAGATACGCAGTATTTT	CASSPKTARTDTQYF
TRBV10-3	14	-	TRBJ1-4	-	TGTGCCATCAGTGAAGTCAGGGTGGGTGAAAAACTGTTTTTT	CAISEVRVGEKLFF
TRBV29-1	15	few	TRBJ2-5	-	TGCAGCGTCGATCGGGCGGGGGCTTTACAAGAGACCCAGTACTTC	CSVDRAGALQETQYF
TRBV12-5	13	few	TRBJ2-2	-	TGTGCTAGTGGTTTGGGTAGGACCGGGGAGCTGTTTTTT	CASGLGRTGELFF